This T cell receptor (beta chain) was obtained from a study of blood T cell repertoires in COVID-19. The overall study: The United States, Italy and Spain provided the acute and convalescent COVID-19 samples. T cells, B-cell-depleted T cells, or PBMCs supplied cDNA or gDNA.

The CDR3 has 13 amino acids. The V end was cut by 2 bases, the J end by 3 bases, with 7 bases between. Germline V gives CDR1 LGHNT, CDR2 FRNRAP. In the original workflow: How many nucleated cells were present was estimated from reference gene primer amplification. The assay was immunoSEQ multiplex PCR, and TCRdb's table has in-frame clones only and misses some. V and J calls and clone size come straight from that table; D and trimming were deduced from the DNA. The table includes some 150,000 clones, roughly 84% detected once. The chain has TRBV12-5 and TRBJ1-2, with D unclear. Sequenced input: peripheral blood. The sequence was obtained from a human donor with acute or convalescent COVID-19. The donor label of this sample is uncertain. DNA of the CDR3: TGTGCTAGTGGTTTGTCAGGCTACTATGGCTACACCTTC. Translated: CASGLSGYYGYTF.